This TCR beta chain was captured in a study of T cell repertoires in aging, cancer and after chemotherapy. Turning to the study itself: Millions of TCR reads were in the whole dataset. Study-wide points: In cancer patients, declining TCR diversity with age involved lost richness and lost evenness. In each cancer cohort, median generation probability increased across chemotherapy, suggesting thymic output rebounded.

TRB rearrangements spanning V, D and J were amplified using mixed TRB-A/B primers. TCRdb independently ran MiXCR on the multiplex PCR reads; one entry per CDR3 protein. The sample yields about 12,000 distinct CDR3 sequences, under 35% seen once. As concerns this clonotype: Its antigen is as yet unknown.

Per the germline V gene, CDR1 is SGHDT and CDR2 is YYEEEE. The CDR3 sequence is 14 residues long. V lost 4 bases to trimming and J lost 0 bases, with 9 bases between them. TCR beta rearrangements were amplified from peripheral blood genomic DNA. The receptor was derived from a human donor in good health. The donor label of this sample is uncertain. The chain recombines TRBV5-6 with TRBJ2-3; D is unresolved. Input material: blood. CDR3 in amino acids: CASSPATSTDTQYF. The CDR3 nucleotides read TGTGCCAGCAGCCCCGCGACAAGCACAGATACGCAGTATTTT.